The sequence of this TCR beta chain was determined in a study of OX40 agonist ivuxolimab in advanced cancers. The method was immunoSEQ multiplex PCR; TCRdb's version includes in-frame clones alone and lacks a portion of them. The sample has about 58,000 clones, roughly 87% seen once. This CDR3 contains 14 residues. Trimming pared 5 bases from V and 10 bases from J, leaving 15 bases between. Per germline, CDR1 MNHEY and CDR2 SMNVEV (reference sequence). This TCR derives from an adult with an advanced solid tumor such as melanoma, head and neck, liver or kidney cancer. The J gene is TRBJ1-6, the V gene TRBV27, with D perhaps matching TRBD1 (5 bases). Sequencing was performed on CD4+ or CD8+ T cells sorted from blood, taken in a trial of the OX40 agonist ivuxolimab. CDR3 residues: CASSLGAPNSPLHF. CDR3 DNA: TGTGCCAGCAGTCTCGGGGCCCCTAACTCACCCCTCCACTTT.